This T cell receptor (beta chain) comes out of a study of cytomegalovirus exposure and HLA in healthy donors. Germline V gene lookup returns CDR1 MNHEY and CDR2 SVGAGI. The V end was cut by 0 bases, the J end by 2 bases, with 8 bases between. CDR3 length: 14 residues. 13 Jbeta primers and 60 Vbeta primers were used for the PCR. Data came from immunoSEQ multiplex PCR; TCRdb stores just in-frame clones and leaves some out. The table shows about 200,000 clones, with approximately 79% occurring only once. This TCR derives from a woman in her twenties or thirties in good health and CMV-seropositive. The chain uses TRBV6-5 and TRBJ2-7; no definite D call. Sequenced material: PBMCs. CDR3 DNA: TGTGCCAGCAGTTACTCGAGTGGGCCCTACGAGCAGTACTTC. Its protein is CASSYSSGPYEQYF.